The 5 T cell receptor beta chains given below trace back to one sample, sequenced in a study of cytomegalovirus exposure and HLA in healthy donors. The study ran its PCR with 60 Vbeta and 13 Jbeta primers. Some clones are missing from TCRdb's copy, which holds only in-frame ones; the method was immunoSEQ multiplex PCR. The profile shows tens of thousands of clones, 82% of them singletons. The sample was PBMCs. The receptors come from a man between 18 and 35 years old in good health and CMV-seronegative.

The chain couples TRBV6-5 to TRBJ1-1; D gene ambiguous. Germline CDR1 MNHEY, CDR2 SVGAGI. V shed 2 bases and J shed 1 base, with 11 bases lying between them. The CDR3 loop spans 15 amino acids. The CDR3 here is CASSYGDRGNTEAFF. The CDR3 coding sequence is TGTGCCAGCAGTTACGGGGATCGGGGGAACACTGAAGCTTTCTTT.

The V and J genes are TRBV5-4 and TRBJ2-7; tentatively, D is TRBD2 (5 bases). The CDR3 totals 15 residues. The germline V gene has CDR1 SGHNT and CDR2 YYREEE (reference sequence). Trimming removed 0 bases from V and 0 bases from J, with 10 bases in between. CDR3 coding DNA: TGTGCCAGCAGCTTGGACGGAGGCCTCTCCTACGAGCAGTACTTC. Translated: CASSLDGGLSYEQYF.

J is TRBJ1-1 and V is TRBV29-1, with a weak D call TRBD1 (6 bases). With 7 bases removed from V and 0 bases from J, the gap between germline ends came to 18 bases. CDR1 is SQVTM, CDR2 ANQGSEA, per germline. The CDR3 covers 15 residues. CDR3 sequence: CSAGAGRGVNTEAFF. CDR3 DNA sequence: TGCAGCGCCGGGGCGGGGAGGGGGGTGAACACTGAAGCTTTCTTT.

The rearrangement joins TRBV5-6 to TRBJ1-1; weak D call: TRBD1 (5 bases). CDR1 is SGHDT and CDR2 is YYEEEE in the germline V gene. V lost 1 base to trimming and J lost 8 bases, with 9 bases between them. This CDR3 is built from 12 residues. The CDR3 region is CASSLLTEEAFF. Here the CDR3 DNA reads TGTGCCAGCAGCTTGCTGACAGAAGAAGCTTTCTTT.

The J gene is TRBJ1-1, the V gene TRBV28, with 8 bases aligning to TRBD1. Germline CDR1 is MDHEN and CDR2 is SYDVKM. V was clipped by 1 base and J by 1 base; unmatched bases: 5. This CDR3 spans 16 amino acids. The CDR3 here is CASSLSGGLANTEAFF. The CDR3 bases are TGTGCCAGCAGTTTATCAGGGGGCCTCGCGAACACTGAAGCTTTCTTT.